These 27 T cell receptor beta chains were all obtained from the same sample, sequenced in a study of shared clonotypes between healthy human individuals. Naive CD8 cells, CD45RO-negative and positively selected for CCR7, excluded terminally differentiated effector memory CD45RA+ cells. Assay: immunoSEQ multiplex PCR; the TCRdb copy retains only in-frame clones and omits some. The sample has about 2 million clones, roughly 95% seen once. Sequences were obtained from naive CD8+ T cells sorted from blood. These receptors were obtained from a man between 18 and 29 years old in good health.

The chain couples TRBV29-1 to TRBJ1-2; the D is unclear. CDR1 is SQVTM and CDR2 is ANQGSEA in the germline V gene. The CDR3 runs to 13 residues. The V and J ends lost 0 bases and 3 bases respectively, with 8 bases between them. The CDR3 DNA reads TGCAGCGTTGAAGACGGACTCTACTATGGCTACACCTTC. It translates to CSVEDGLYYGYTF.

The chain combines TRBV14 with TRBJ1-1, with a weak D call TRBD1 (6 bases). The CDR3 sequence is 16 residues long. Germline V gives CDR1 SGHDN, CDR2 FVKESK. The V end was cut by 4 bases, the J end by 5 bases, with 20 bases between. This CDR3 is CASSPWDTSRGTEAFF. CDR3 bases: TGTGCCAGCAGCCCTTGGGACACGTCCAGAGGGACTGAAGCTTTCTTT.

CDR3 coding DNA: TGTGCCAGCAGCGGAAAAGGACAGCCCGGGCAGCCCCAGCATTTT. It encodes CASSGKGQPGQPQHF. V usage is TRBV9 and J usage is TRBJ1-5; maybe TRBD1 (6 bases). Per the germline V gene, CDR1 is SGDLS and CDR2 is YYNGEE. Trimming left V 3 bases short and J 7 bases short, with 17 bases between. The CDR3 runs to 15 residues.

The chain has TRBV5-4 and TRBJ2-5; D may be TRBD1 or TRBD2 (5 bases each). The V gene lost 3 bases and the J gene lost 5 bases, with 17 bases spanning the gap. The CDR3 has 15 residues. The germline V gene encodes CDR1 SGHNT and CDR2 YYREEE (reference sequence). CDR3: CASSWGPLTRETQYF. The DNA of the CDR3 is TGTGCCAGCAGCTGGGGACCCTTGACCCGGGAGACCCAGTACTTC.

V is TRBV4-1 and J is TRBJ2-3; 9 bases are a match to TRBD2. Germline V lookup: CDR1 MGHRA, CDR2 YSYEKL. Trimming cost V 1 base and J 4 bases; bases outside gene matches: 9. The length of the CDR3 is 17 residues. The CDR3 region has the DNA TGCGCCAGCAGCCAAGTACCGGGACTAGCCCCAGCAGATACGCAGTATTTT. Its protein is CASSQVPGLAPADTQYF.

Concerning this clone: At the DNA level, this CDR3 is encoded by other sequences in the same sample as well. The chain recombines TRBV27 with TRBJ2-7; TRBD1 aligns across 7 bases. In germline, CDR1 is MNHEY, CDR2 SMNVEV (reference sequence). This CDR3 region has 14 residues. After removal of 5 bases from V and 3 bases from J, the junction contained 7 bases not matched to a gene. CDR3 region: CASSPGTANYEQYF. The CDR3 DNA is TGTGCCAGCAGTCCCGGGACAGCGAACTACGAGCAGTACTTC.

The V and J genes are TRBV19 and TRBJ1-3; unclear D gene. V was pared by 6 bases and J by 3 bases, with 15 bases between. This CDR3 spans 15 amino acids. Germline lookup yields CDR1 LNHDA and CDR2 SQIVND (reference sequence). The CDR3 here is CASSLSWGDGNTIYF. In DNA form, the CDR3 reads TGTGCCAGTAGCCTCTCCTGGGGAGATGGAAACACCATATATTTT.

V usage is TRBV29-1 and J usage is TRBJ1-2; 12 nucleotides match TRBD1. V was pared by 6 bases and J by 3 bases, with 8 bases of the junction left unmatched. The CDR3 has 15 residues. Looked up from germline, CDR1 is SQVTM and CDR2 is ANQGSEA. In DNA form, the CDR3 reads TGCAGCGTCGATCCGGGACAGGGGGCCTACTATGGCTACACCTTC. It translates to CSVDPGQGAYYGYTF.

The chain has TRBV27 and TRBJ2-3; the D is unclear. This CDR3 region has 16 residues. Between the trimmed V and J ends, which lost 3 bases and 0 bases, there was a span of 13 bases. The germline V gene encodes CDR1 MNHEY and CDR2 SMNVEV (reference sequence). This CDR3 reads CASSLWPMESTDTQYF. The DNA for the CDR3 is TGTGCCAGCAGTTTGTGGCCGATGGAAAGCACAGATACGCAGTATTTT.

V is TRBV5-6 and J is TRBJ2-2, with 11 positions matching TRBD2. There are 17 residues in the CDR3. J gave up 4 bases and V 3 bases, and 8 bases lay outside the gene matches. Germline V gene data show CDR1 as SGHDT and CDR2 as YYEEEE. The CDR3 reads CASSSGGTSGITGELFF. The CDR3 DNA is TGTGCCAGCAGCTCGGGAGGGACTAGCGGTATCACCGGGGAGCTGTTTTTT.

The rearrangement links TRBV6-5 to TRBJ2-1, with 7 bases aligning to TRBD1. Trimming removed 6 bases from V and 6 bases from J; junction bases left unmatched: 8. Per the germline V gene, CDR1 is MNHEY and CDR2 is SVGAGI. There are 14 residues in the CDR3. The CDR3, as DNA: TGTGCCAGCAGCTCCGGGACAGCTGGCAATGAGCAGTTCTTC. It yields the protein CASSSGTAGNEQFF.

The V and J genes are TRBV10-2 and TRBJ2-5, with a possible D match to TRBD1 (6 bases). Germline V gene lookup returns CDR1 WSHSY and CDR2 SAAADI. This CDR3 has 12 amino acids. Trimming stripped 7 bases from V and 5 bases from J, with 11 bases between. The CDR3 DNA follows: TGCGCCAGCACCCCCCAGGGGGAGACCCAGTACTTC. It encodes CASTPQGETQYF.

The chain joins TRBV28 to TRBJ2-7, with 9 bases identical to TRBD1. Per the germline V gene, CDR1 is MDHEN and CDR2 is SYDVKM. The CDR3 has 14 amino acids. V gave up 5 bases and J gave up 5 bases; unmatched junction bases: 7. The CDR3: CASSPGTGIHEQYF. In DNA, the CDR3 is TGTGCCAGCAGTCCCGGGACAGGGATCCACGAGCAGTACTTC.

This clone was detected once. V gene TRBV7-2 combines with J gene TRBJ2-7, with D perhaps matching TRBD1 or TRBD2 (5 bases each). The CDR3 extends over 14 amino acids. Looked up from germline, CDR1 is SGHTA and CDR2 is FQGNSA. Trimming took off 1 base at V and 4 bases at J, with 11 bases between the two ends. The CDR3 DNA reads as TGTGCCAGCAGCTTAGGGGACGGTCCTTACGAGCAGTACTTC. Its translation: CASSLGDGPYEQYF.

On this clone: The same CDR3 arises from other DNA sequences in this sample as well. The chain links TRBV27 to TRBJ2-7, with 8 bases that match TRBD2. Germline V gene data show CDR1 as MNHEY and CDR2 as SMNVEV (reference sequence). Trimming took 3 bases from V and 2 from J; bases not matched to a gene: 6. The CDR3 has 15 amino acids. Written as DNA, the CDR3 is TGTGCCAGCAGTTTCGGTCTAGCGGGTCCCTACGAGCAGTACTTC. This encodes CASSFGLAGPYEQYF.

The V call is TRBV9, the J call TRBJ2-7; TRBD1 or TRBD2 may be the D gene (5 bases each). Deletions cut 4 bases from V and 5 bases from J, with 31 bases between. The CDR3 has 19 residues. Germline lookup yields CDR1 SGDLS and CDR2 YYNGEE. CDR3 bases: TGTGCCAGCAGCCGAACGGGGAAGGGGTCGGGTGTCATGTCCAACGAGCAGTACTTC. Protein product: CASSRTGKGSGVMSNEQYF.

This chain links TRBV27 with TRBJ1-1; D uncertain. CDR1 is MNHEY and CDR2 is SMNVEV in the germline V gene (reference sequence). The germline V and J ends were trimmed by 5 bases and 1 base, with 11 bases remaining between them. The CDR3 consists of 14 residues. In DNA form, the CDR3 reads TGTGCCAGCAGTCAGCTCGGCTCGAACACTGAAGCTTTCTTT. Encoded protein: CASSQLGSNTEAFF.

The genes are TRBV11-1 and TRBJ1-1; possible D gene TRBD1, 6 bases. The CDR3 has 16 residues. Trimming removed 4 bases from V and 3 bases from J, with 18 bases in between. CDR1 is SGHAT, CDR2 FQDESV, per germline (reference sequence). CDR3 nucleotide sequence: TGTGCCAGCAGCTCGCCCCGAGGGGGGATGGACACTGAAGCTTTCTTT. It codes for CASSSPRGGMDTEAFF.

The V and J genes are TRBV6-1 and TRBJ1-2; D uncertain. This CDR3 spans 10 amino acids. CDR1 is MNHNS and CDR2 is SASEGT in the germline V gene. V was clipped by 4 bases and J by 7 bases, with 4 bases between them. CDR3 amino acids: CASSGSGYTF. CDR3 coding DNA: TGTGCCAGCAGTGGAAGTGGCTACACCTTC.

The chain is built from TRBV9 and TRBJ1-6; the match to TRBD1 covers 8 bases. The CDR3 is 14 residues long. Looked up from germline, CDR1 is SGDLS and CDR2 is YYNGEE. V lost 4 bases and J lost 7; bases outside the gene matches: 4. The DNA of the CDR3 is TGTGCCAGCAGCACTGGGGACAGGAATTCACCCCTCCACTTT. Its translation: CASSTGDRNSPLHF.

The chain has TRBV6-6 and TRBJ1-3; D gene unclear. The CDR3 runs to 15 residues. V lost 6 bases to trimming and J lost 0 bases, with 12 bases between them. Germline V gives CDR1 MNHNY, CDR2 SVGAGI (reference sequence). The CDR3 region has the DNA TGTGCCAGCAGCCAGGACGGGTACTCTGGAAACACCATATATTTT. Translation gives CASSQDGYSGNTIYF.

This CDR3 is CASSLTGQGVYEQYF. The CDR3 nucleotides read TGTGCCAGCAGTTTAACCGGGCAGGGGGTCTACGAGCAGTACTTC. The chain employs TRBV28 and TRBJ2-7; 7 bases map to TRBD1. CDR1 is MDHEN, CDR2 SYDVKM, per germline. The CDR3 consists of 15 residues. Unmatched junction bases numbered 7, after V lost 2 bases and J lost 3 bases.

The genes are TRBV11-2 and TRBJ1-5, with D possibly being TRBD1 (5 bases). CDR3 length: 15 amino acids. CDR1 and CDR2 from the germline V gene are SGHAT and FQNNGV. Trimming shortened V by 5 bases and J by 3 bases, and 14 bases separated the two germline ends. The CDR3 DNA sequence: TGTGCCAGCAGCCAGGGACTGGTGATCAATCAGCCCCAGCATTTT. This encodes CASSQGLVINQPQHF.

V gene TRBV7-8 combines with J gene TRBJ2-7, with TRBD2 matching 9 bases. CDR1 is SGHVS, CDR2 FQNEAQ, per germline. Losses at the gene ends were 3 bases for V and 0 bases for J; bases not matched to a gene: 3. CDR3 length: 15 amino acids. Written as DNA, the CDR3 is TGTGCCAGCAGCTTCTTAGCGGGGGACTCCTACGAGCAGTACTTC. It is translated as CASSFLAGDSYEQYF.

The chain couples TRBV11-2 to TRBJ2-3; D may be TRBD1 or TRBD2 (5 bases each). Germline CDR1 is SGHAT and CDR2 is FQNNGV. Trimming stripped 2 bases from V and 2 bases from J, with 14 bases between. This CDR3 is built from 16 residues. The CDR3 loop is CASSLSGQGVTDTQYF. CDR3 coding DNA: TGTGCCAGCAGCTTATCAGGGCAGGGAGTCACAGATACGCAGTATTTT.

This chain uses TRBV15 with TRBJ1-4; D call uncertain. Trimming left V 0 bases short and J 8 bases short, with 10 bases between. Germline-derived CDR1 and CDR2 are LNHNV and YYDKDF (reference sequence). This CDR3 region has 14 residues. CDR3 nucleotide sequence: TGTGCCACCAGCAGAGATCGACAAGCGGAAAAACTGTTTTTT. The encoded protein is CATSRDRQAEKLFF.

V usage is TRBV5-4 and J usage is TRBJ2-2, with TRBD1 matching over 8 bases. V was pared by 5 bases and J by 7 bases, with 13 bases of the junction left unmatched. The CDR3 has 16 residues. From germline, CDR1 is SGHNT and CDR2 YYREEE (reference sequence). CDR3 DNA sequence: TGTGCCAGCAGTTCGACCCCTGGACAGGGTCACGGGGAGCTGTTTTTT. Protein: CASSSTPGQGHGELFF.